These 29 T cell receptor beta chains share one sample of origin, sequenced in a study of T-cell reconstitution after alpha-beta-depleted transplantation in children. Preparation of the TCRbeta library was carried out with unique molecular identifiers. MiXCR, applied by TCRdb to the PCR reads, yields one record per CDR3 protein. Among 250,000 to 400,000 distinct CDR3 sequences listed, about a quarter were seen once. The input for sequencing was PBMCs, mostly from graft donor cells, taken 180 days after TCRalphabeta/CD19-depleted stem cell transplant. These receptors all come from a male patient under 18 who had a stem cell transplant for acute lymphoblastic leukemia, so the T cells may come from the graft donor.

This clonotype was counted between two and nine times. The J gene is TRBJ2-7, the V gene TRBV28; the match to TRBD1 covers 9 bases. The CDR3 runs to 14 residues. V lost 5 bases and J lost 5; bases outside the gene matches: 7. Germline V gene lookup returns CDR1 MDHEN and CDR2 SYDVKM. As DNA, the CDR3 is TGTGCCAGCAGTGGGGACAGGGTATTCAACGAGCAGTACTTC. This sequence encodes CASSGDRVFNEQYF.

The chain joins TRBV7-9 to TRBJ2-7; TRBD1 aligns across 9 bases. Germline V gene lookup returns CDR1 SEHNR and CDR2 FQNEAQ (reference sequence). This CDR3 is 14 amino acids long. J gave up 3 bases and V 5 bases, and 5 bases lay outside the gene matches. CDR3 nucleotides: TGTGCCAGCAGCATCCGGGACAGGGACTACGAGCAGTACTTC. As protein: CASSIRDRDYEQYF.

Comment on this clonotype: With a much larger clone just one base away, this may be a read error. The chain uses TRBV5-1 and TRBJ1-1, with D hard to call. Germline V gene lookup returns CDR1 SGHRS and CDR2 YFSETQ. CDR3 length equals 15 residues. The ends were cut back, 0 bases at V and 6 bases at J, with 15 bases in the middle. CDR3 in amino acids: CASSLGQEISPEAFF. The CDR3 DNA follows: TGCGCCAGCAGCTTGGGGCAGGAGATATCCCCTGAAGCTTTCTTT.

This clonotype was counted only a few times. The gene calls are TRBV18 and TRBJ1-1; TRBD1 might be the D (5 bases). V shed 2 bases and J shed 5 bases, with 18 bases lying between them. The CDR3 runs to 16 residues. The germline V gene has CDR1 KGHSH and CDR2 LQKENI. The CDR3 bases are TGTGCCAGCTCACCAGGTGACGCAACAGGAGAAACTGAAGCTTTCTTT. Translation gives CASSPGDATGETEAFF.

The sample holds a few counts of this clonotype. V and J are TRBV10-3 and TRBJ2-4; 7 bases align to TRBD1. CDR1 and CDR2 (germline): ENHRY, SYGVKD. CDR3 length: 22 amino acids. The V segment lost 0 bases and the J segment 0 bases; nucleotides outside the gene matches: 20. The CDR3 region has the DNA TGTGCCATCAGTGAGTCTCTCTGGGCGAGGGGGCAAAAGGATTTAGCCAAAAACATTCAGTACTTC. Its translation is CAISESLWARGQKDLAKNIQYF.

The chain links TRBV12-5 to TRBJ2-7; D not certain. V was cut by 5 bases and J by 1 base, with 6 bases left in between. The CDR3 is made up of 12 amino acids. CDR1 is LGHNT and CDR2 is FRNRAP in the germline V gene. CDR3 nucleotide sequence: TGTGCTAGTGGTCAGAATTCCTACGAGCAGTACTTC. It is translated as CASGQNSYEQYF.

This clonotype came up a few times. This chain links TRBV28 with TRBJ1-2; unclear D gene. CDR1 is MDHEN, CDR2 SYDVKM, per germline. The CDR3 consists of 13 residues. Trimming took off 0 bases at V and 7 bases at J, with 9 bases between the two ends. The CDR3 loop is CASSLWGFSGYTF. CDR3 coding DNA: TGTGCCAGCAGTTTATGGGGTTTTAGTGGCTACACCTTC.

On this clonotype itself: Since the CDR3 does not end with the conserved phenylalanine or tryptophan, this likely comes from a read error. J is TRBJ1-5 and V is TRBV7-8; D may be TRBD1 (5 bases). Trimming took 5 bases from V and 6 from J, leaving 17 bases between them. Germline CDR1 SGHVS, CDR2 FQNEAQ. The length of the CDR3 is 15 residues. The DNA of the CDR3 is TGTGCCAGCAGCACCTTACAGGTGGCGGCTCAGCCCCAGCATTTA. Translation: CASSTLQVAAQPQHL.

This clonotype has a handful of counts. The chain recombines TRBV10-3 with TRBJ2-7; the D gene is possibly TRBD1 (5 bases). The CDR3 covers 14 residues. V shed 5 bases and J shed 5 bases, with 16 bases lying between them. From germline, CDR1 is ENHRY and CDR2 SYGVKD. CDR3: CAISPGPSVNEQYF. CDR3 bases: TGTGCCATCAGTCCAGGGCCTTCCGTGAACGAGCAGTACTTC.

This clonotype was recorded a few times. This CDR3 reads CASSIGTGRVELFF. CDR3 in DNA: TGCGCCAGCAGCATCGGGACAGGGAGAGTGGAGCTGTTTTTT. The V gene is TRBV5-1, the J gene TRBJ1-4, with 9 bases fitting TRBD1. The J call may not be correct, given that the DNA end is closer to TRBJ2-2. The CDR3 covers 14 residues. The germline V gene has CDR1 SGHRS and CDR2 YFSETQ.

The chain employs TRBV4-1 and TRBJ2-7; no clear D. Trimming cost V 1 base and J 7 bases, with 20 bases left between them. Germline CDR1 MGHRA, CDR2 YSYEKL. This CDR3 is built from 16 residues. CDR3 loop: CASSQVRTGFVGEQYF. CDR3 nucleotides: TGCGCCAGCAGCCAAGTCCGGACGGGCTTCGTTGGAGAGCAGTACTTC.

In the case of this clonotype: Compared with germline, one end of the junction differs, possibly owing to a read error. This rearrangement joins TRBV5-1 to TRBJ1-3; TRBD1 matches at 7 bases. CDR3 length: 16 residues. CDR1 SGHRS and CDR2 YFSETQ come from the germline V gene. Here the CDR3 DNA reads TGCGCCAGCAGCCGCCAGCAGGGACAGTCTGGAAACACCTTATATTTT. Translation: CASSRQQGQSGNTLYF.

The rearrangement uses TRBV14 and TRBJ2-1; no definite D call. V was cut by 4 bases and J by 4 bases, with 20 bases left in between. The length of the CDR3 is 17 residues. From germline, CDR1 is SGHDN and CDR2 FVKESK. The CDR3 coding sequence is TGTGCCAGCAGCCTCCGGCCCCCAGATTACGTTTACAATGAGCAGTTCTTC. Protein product: CASSLRPPDYVYNEQFF.

The rearrangement uses TRBV12-3 or TRBV12-4 and TRBJ1-1; possibly TRBD1 for D (6 bases). V was pared by 3 bases and J by 1 base, with 12 bases between. This CDR3 spans 15 amino acids. The CDR3 here is CASSFVLGGNTEAFF. CDR3 coding DNA: TGTGCCAGCAGTTTCGTTTTAGGGGGGAACACTGAAGCTTTCTTT.

The chain couples TRBV5-1 to TRBJ2-7, with TRBD1 as a possible D gene (6 bases). V was pared by 4 bases and J by 2 bases, with 10 bases between. Looked up from germline, CDR1 is SGHRS and CDR2 is YFSETQ. This CDR3 has 13 residues. CDR3 coding DNA: TGCGCCAGCAGCAGCTGGGACACCTACGAGCAGTACTTC. Encoded protein: CASSSWDTYEQYF.

The V gene is TRBV15, the J gene TRBJ1-1; 8 nucleotides line up with TRBD1. With 3 bases clipped from V and 8 bases from J, the junction kept 8 bases outside the gene matches. The germline V gene has CDR1 LNHNV and CDR2 YYDKDF (reference sequence). The CDR3 spans 14 residues. CDR3 DNA: TGTGCCACCAGCAGTCGCGGACAGGGAGTCGAAGCTTTCTTT. The encoded protein is CATSSRGQGVEAFF.

This rearrangement joins TRBV6-5 to TRBJ1-2; D is ambiguous. V was clipped by 0 bases and J by 4 bases, with 12 bases between them. The germline CDR1 and CDR2 sequences are MNHEY and SVGAGI. The CDR3 is 15 residues long. The CDR3 reads CASSYSAGEPYGYTF. Written as DNA, the CDR3 is TGTGCCAGCAGTTACTCGGCAGGTGAACCCTATGGCTACACCTTC.

This chain links TRBV20-1 with TRBJ2-3, with 12 bases fitting TRBD1. Trimming took 6 bases from V and 1 from J; bases not matched to a gene: 8. The CDR3 loop spans 16 amino acids. Germline loops: CDR1 DFQATT, CDR2 SNEGSKA (reference sequence). The CDR3 reads CSAGTGGVWGTDTQYF. CDR3 DNA: TGCAGTGCCGGGACAGGGGGCGTCTGGGGCACAGATACGCAGTATTTT.

CDR3 bases: TGTGCCAGCACCAAGGGGGAGAGCTCCTACAATGAGCAGTTCTTC. Protein sequence: CASTKGESSYNEQFF. The V and J genes are TRBV6-1 and TRBJ2-1, with D perhaps TRBD1 (6 bases). Germline-derived CDR1 and CDR2 are MNHNS and SASEGT. Trimming shortened V by 7 bases and J by 0 bases, and 13 bases separated the two germline ends. The CDR3 covers 15 residues.

This chain connects TRBV29-1 to TRBJ2-7; the D is unclear. CDR3 length: 13 residues. The V gene lost 5 bases and the J gene lost 0 bases, with 11 bases spanning the gap. Germline V lookup: CDR1 SQVTM, CDR2 ANQGSEA. CDR3 loop: CSVLTRSSYEQYF. The CDR3 DNA reads TGCAGCGTTCTCACGCGGAGCTCCTACGAGCAGTACTTC.

This clonotype was picked up a small number of times. The V gene is TRBV7-9, the J gene TRBJ2-1; D is undetermined. The germline gives CDR1 SEHNR, CDR2 FQNEAQ (reference sequence). V was clipped by 4 bases and J by 10 bases, with 8 bases between them. This CDR3 comprises 11 residues. The chain's CDR3 is CASSWALEQFF. The CDR3 DNA reads as TGTGCCAGCAGCTGGGCTTTGGAGCAGTTCTTC.

The gene calls are TRBV7-9 and TRBJ1-3; D uncertain. Per germline, CDR1 SEHNR and CDR2 FQNEAQ (reference sequence). Trimming stripped 5 bases from V and 0 bases from J, with 11 bases between. The CDR3 totals 15 residues. CDR3 sequence reads: CASSRDSLSGNTIYF. The CDR3 coding sequence is TGTGCCAGCAGCCGTGATAGCCTCTCTGGAAACACCATATATTTT.

This clonotype came up a few times. The V gene is TRBV20-1, the J gene TRBJ2-7; the D gene is possibly TRBD2 (6 bases). With 1 base removed from V and 7 bases from J, the gap between germline ends came to 20 bases. Looked up from germline, CDR1 is DFQATT and CDR2 is SNEGSKA (reference sequence). This CDR3 contains 15 residues. The CDR3 DNA reads TGCAGTGCTAGAGTTATTCGCGGGACGCCGGGGGAGCAGTACTTC. Translated: CSARVIRGTPGEQYF.

This clonotype occurred a few times. CDR3 region: CASSIGAGHGDEQYF. The CDR3 nucleotides are TGTGCCAGTAGTATAGGAGCGGGACATGGTGACGAGCAGTACTTC. This chain links TRBV19 with TRBJ2-7; possibly TRBD2 for D (7 bases). CDR3 size: 15 residues. Trimming took off 1 base at V and 5 bases at J, with 15 bases between the two ends. The germline CDR1 and CDR2 sequences are LNHDA and SQIVND (reference sequence).

This clonotype appeared many times. The genes are TRBV7-9 and TRBJ2-1, with D unresolved. Trimming pared 1 base from V and 3 bases from J, leaving 10 bases between. The CDR3 has 15 amino acids. Germline loops: CDR1 SEHNR, CDR2 FQNEAQ (reference sequence). The CDR3 region has the DNA TGTGCCAGCAGCTTAGGGAACGGAGTCTACAATGAGCAGTTCTTC. It translates to CASSLGNGVYNEQFF. The full variable domain, its missing parts supplied by reference TRBV7-9 and TRBJ2-1, is DTGVSQNPRHKITKRGQNVTFRCDPISEHNRLYWYRQTLGQGPEFLTYFQNEAQLEKSRLLSDRFSAERPKGSFSTLEIQRTEQGDSAMYLCASSLGNGVYNEQFFGPGTRLTVL.

In its sample, this clonotype was seen a few times. Here the CDR3 DNA reads TGTGCCACCAGCACTCGAGACGGCCCTAGCGGGACATACGAGCAGTACTTC. It specifies CATSTRDGPSGTYEQYF. The gene calls are TRBV15 and TRBJ2-7; TRBD2 aligns across 9 bases. V shed 4 bases and J 4 bases; nucleotides not matched to a gene: 14. The CDR3 sequence is 17 residues long. Germline CDR1 is LNHNV and CDR2 is YYDKDF (reference sequence).

DNA of the CDR3: TGTGCCAGCGGGTTTAGTCATGGCTACACCTTC. It yields the protein CASGFSHGYTF. The chain joins TRBV6-5 to TRBJ1-2; D is ambiguous. Trimming took off 8 bases at V and 6 bases at J, with 10 bases between the two ends. The germline V gene has CDR1 MNHEY and CDR2 SVGAGI. This CDR3 spans 11 amino acids.

The chain uses TRBV2 and TRBJ2-7, with 11 nucleotides matching TRBD1. There are 13 residues in the CDR3. Germline V gene data show CDR1 as SNHLY and CDR2 as FYNNEI. Trimming removed 6 bases from V and 7 bases from J; junction bases left unmatched: 5. This CDR3 reads CASSGQGAGEQYF. The CDR3 nucleotides read TGTGCCAGCAGCGGACAGGGGGCTGGGGAGCAGTACTTC.

This chain uses TRBV5-1 with TRBJ2-5, with TRBD1 matching 8 bases. Trimming cost V 2 bases and J 0 bases; bases outside gene matches: 6. The germline CDR1 and CDR2 sequences are SGHRS and YFSETQ. The CDR3 has 16 residues. Written as DNA, the CDR3 is TGCGCCAGCAGCTTACGTCCGACAGGGGACCAAGAGACCCAGTACTTC. It specifies CASSLRPTGDQETQYF.